The next 16 T cell receptor beta chains were all read from a single sample in a study of blood T cells in healthy people across ages. With a J-beta primer mix and a sample-barcoded 5' primer, a second PCR ran about 7 to 12 cycles. TCRdb passed the 5' RACE reads through MiXCR, listing each CDR3 protein once. Of 1 million or so distinct CDR3 sequences in the sample, around 27% were seen once. The data also belong to a second study, concerning T cells of mothers and their children.

The material sequenced was blood. The origin of the receptors is a girl aged 2 to 10 in good health.

The CDR3: CASSIGFSNTGELFF. As DNA, the CDR3 is TGTGCCAGTAGTATCGGATTTTCCAACACCGGGGAGCTGTTTTTT. The rearrangement uses TRBV19 and TRBJ2-2; D is unresolved. The CDR3 totals 15 residues. Looked up from germline, CDR1 is LNHDA and CDR2 is SQIVND (reference sequence). Trimming pared 3 bases from V and 2 bases from J, leaving 10 bases between.

CDR3 DNA sequence: TGCGCCAGCAGCTTGGCCCTAGACTCGGGACGAGGAAAAGAGACCCAGTACTTC. This codes for CASSLALDSGRGKETQYF. This chain joins TRBV5-1 and TRBJ2-5; D is perhaps TRBD1 or TRBD2 (5 bases each). The V end was cut by 0 bases, the J end by 3 bases, with 21 bases between. The CDR3 spans 18 residues. CDR1 is SGHRS and CDR2 is YFSETQ in the germline V gene.

The chain links TRBV6-6 to TRBJ2-3; TRBD2 agrees at 7 bases. The germline V gene encodes CDR1 MNHNY and CDR2 SVGAGI (reference sequence). V was clipped by 8 bases and J by 1 base; unmatched bases: 3. The CDR3 runs to 13 residues. CDR3: CASGGEGTDTQYF. The CDR3 DNA sequence: TGTGCCAGCGGGGGGGAGGGCACAGATACGCAGTATTTT.

The chain couples TRBV25-1 to TRBJ2-1, with D perhaps matching TRBD2 (6 bases). Trimming stripped 5 bases from V and 4 bases from J, with 18 bases between. The CDR3 is 16 residues long. Germline V gene lookup returns CDR1 MGHDK and CDR2 SYGVNS. CDR3 DNA: TGTGCCAGCAGTCCTATTGGGGGGACCTCTTACAATGAGCAGTTCTTC. Translated, it gives CASSPIGGTSYNEQFF.

V is TRBV12-3 or TRBV12-4 and J is TRBJ1-2, with 7 positions matching TRBD1. The junction had 4 bases not matched to a gene; V was cut back by 8 bases and J by 7 bases. CDR3 length: 11 residues. The CDR3 here is CASEGAPGYTF. In DNA, the CDR3 is TGTGCCAGCGAGGGGGCTCCTGGCTACACCTTC.

This clonotype was detected a few times. This chain uses TRBV6-1 with TRBJ2-5; the match to TRBD2 covers 8 bases. The J call may be in error: the DNA end matches TRBJ2-1 better. CDR1 and CDR2 from the germline V gene are MNHNS and SASEGT. The CDR3 loop spans 14 amino acids. CDR3 amino acids: CASGEREKGNEQFF. CDR3 sequence (DNA): TGTGCCAGCGGCGAGCGGGAGAAGGGCAATGAGCAGTTCTTC.

In its sample, this clonotype was seen a few times. The chain joins TRBV20-1 to TRBJ2-5; D remains ambiguous. Trimming shortened V by 0 bases and J by 8 bases, and 13 bases separated the two germline ends. Germline assignment: CDR1 DFQATT and CDR2 SNEGSKA (reference sequence). The CDR3 extends over 13 amino acids. CDR3 amino acids: CSARDGNLETQYF. In DNA, the CDR3 is TGCAGTGCTAGAGATGGGAATTTGGAAACCCAGTACTTC.

This clonotype was found a few times. The chain carries TRBV6-2 or TRBV6-3 and TRBJ2-7; D gene uncertain. This CDR3 comprises 13 residues. Between the trimmed V and J ends, which lost 10 bases and 2 bases, there was a span of 15 bases. CDR1 MNHEY and CDR2 SVGEGT come from the germline V gene. The CDR3 loop reads CAIKTGTTYEQYF. The DNA of the CDR3 is TGTGCCATCAAGACCGGAACTACCTACGAGCAGTACTTC.

The table lists this clonotype with a count of one. This chain uses TRBV20-1 with TRBJ2-5, with 12 bases aligning to TRBD2. The CDR3 runs 20 residues. With V trimmed by 6 bases and J by 0 bases, 20 bases remained unmatched. The germline CDR1 and CDR2 sequences are DFQATT and SNEGSKA (reference sequence). CDR3 coding DNA: TGCAGTGCCTCTAGAATAGGGAGGACTAGCGGGAAGACGTACCAAGAGACCCAGTACTTC. Its translation is CSASRIGRTSGKTYQETQYF.

The chain has TRBV9 and TRBJ1-5; tentative D call: TRBD1 (6 bases). Germline CDR1 SGDLS, CDR2 YYNGEE. Deletions cut 0 bases from V and 5 bases from J, with 12 bases between. This CDR3 region has 15 residues. CDR3 amino acids: CASSVDSRGDQPQHF. Written as DNA, the CDR3 is TGTGCCAGCAGCGTAGATTCCAGGGGAGATCAGCCCCAGCATTTT. Looking up the rest from reference TRBV9 and TRBJ1-5 gives the full variable domain: DSGVTQTPKHLITATGQRVTLRCSPRSGDLSVYWYQQSLDQGLQFLIQYYNGEERAKGNILERFSAQQFPDLHSELNLSSLELGDSALYFCASSVDSRGDQPQHFGDGTRLSIL.

This clonotype was detected only a few times. The V gene is TRBV7-3, the J gene TRBJ2-7; 9 positions agree with TRBD1. The CDR3 spans 14 residues. With 5 bases clipped from V and 7 bases from J, the junction kept 9 bases outside the gene matches. The germline CDR1 and CDR2 sequences are SGHTA and FQGTGA. As DNA, the CDR3 is TGTGCCAGCAGCCCGGGACAGGGACCCCAAGAGCAGTACTTC. It translates to CASSPGQGPQEQYF.

This clonotype was seen at least ten times. The V gene is TRBV28, the J gene TRBJ1-2, with D hard to call. Trimming cost V 2 bases and J 1 base, with 8 bases left between them. This CDR3 has 14 residues. Looked up from germline, CDR1 is MDHEN and CDR2 is SYDVKM. CDR3 sequence: CASSLRALNYGYTF. For the CDR3, the DNA is TGTGCCAGCAGTTTACGGGCGCTTAACTATGGCTACACCTTC.

The rearrangement uses TRBV9 and TRBJ2-5; D is possibly TRBD1 (5 bases). Germline CDR1 reads SGDLS; CDR2 reads YYNGEE. V was clipped by 6 bases and J by 5 bases, with 17 bases between them. The CDR3 extends over 14 amino acids. DNA for the CDR3: TGTGCCAGCACCCTGACAGCTATCGGTGAGACCCAGTACTTC. Protein: CASTLTAIGETQYF.

This rearrangement joins TRBV7-3 to TRBJ2-5, with D possibly TRBD1 on 6 matching bases. The CDR3 spans 14 residues. Germline CDR1 SGHTA, CDR2 FQGTGA. Trimming shortened V by 5 bases and J by 5 bases, and 15 bases separated the two germline ends. The CDR3 nucleotides are TGTGCCAGCAGCCAGACAGGAGGTGATGAGACCCAGTACTTC. It specifies CASSQTGGDETQYF.

This clonotype was counted only a few times. The chain employs TRBV27 and TRBJ2-5; 7 bases are a match to TRBD1. V lost 5 bases to trimming and J lost 6 bases; unmatched junction nucleotides: 12. This CDR3 is 15 amino acids long. Germline V lookup: CDR1 MNHEY, CDR2 SMNVEV (reference sequence). The CDR3 here is CASSAGQVQGKTQYF. In nucleotides, the CDR3 is TGTGCCAGCAGTGCTGGACAGGTACAGGGAAAGACCCAGTACTTC.

This chain uses TRBV6-1 with TRBJ1-2, with D unresolved. The CDR3 extends over 14 amino acids. V was pared by 2 bases and J by 4 bases, with 11 bases between. Germline CDR1 reads MNHNS; CDR2 reads SASEGT. For the CDR3, the DNA is TGTGCCAGCAGTGAACGTGCCAGGTTCTATGGCTACACCTTC. It specifies CASSERARFYGYTF.